The 27 T cell receptor beta chains below all came from one sample that was sequenced in a study of T cell responses to AZD1222 COVID-19 vaccine. Data came from immunoSEQ multiplex PCR; TCRdb stores just in-frame clones and leaves some out. The data contain about 99,000 clones, around 86% of them seen just once; the ten biggest clones take up 3.3%. The sequencing used peripheral blood, collected 28 days after the second dose of the MenACWY control vaccine. All receptors come from an adult who received the MenACWY meningococcal vaccine as a control.

This clone appeared a single time. The J gene is TRBJ1-2, the V gene TRBV4-1, with D maybe TRBD1 (6 bases). V was pared by 1 base and J by 10 bases, with 19 bases between. This CDR3 is 15 amino acids long. The V gene's germline CDR1 is MGHRA and CDR2 YSYEKL. CDR3 loop: CASSQGSGGGLDYTF. The CDR3 nucleotides read TGCGCCAGCAGCCAAGGGAGCGGGGGGGGCCTCGACTACACCTTC.

This chain connects TRBV14 to TRBJ2-3; 12 bases align to TRBD2. Germline CDR1 and CDR2: SGHDN and FVKESK. CDR3 length equals 16 residues. Unmatched junction bases numbered 2, after V lost 1 base and J lost 3 bases. Written as DNA, the CDR3 is TGTGCCAGCAGCCAAGGACTAGCGGGGGATACAGATACGCAGTATTTT. Residues: CASSQGLAGDTDTQYF. Variable domain in full (rest from reference TRBV14 and TRBJ2-3): EAGVTQFPSHSVIEKGQTVTLRCDPISGHDNLYWYRRVMGKEIKFLLHFVKESKQDESGMPNNRFLAERTGGTYSTLKVQPAELEDSGVYFCASSQGLAGDTDTQYFGPGTRLTVL.

This chain connects TRBV19 to TRBJ1-2, with 7 bases that match TRBD1. The CDR3 runs 14 residues. V lost 6 bases and J lost 6; bases outside the gene matches: 10. Germline assignment: CDR1 LNHDA and CDR2 SQIVND (reference sequence). The CDR3 bases are TGTGCCAGTAGCAAGTCCCGGGACAGCGATGGCTACACCTTC. Encoded protein: CASSKSRDSDGYTF.

The J gene is TRBJ2-4, the V gene TRBV28, with a possible D match to TRBD2 (5 bases). This CDR3 is built from 16 residues. Trimming took off 5 bases at V and 5 bases at J, with 19 bases between the two ends. Germline V gene lookup returns CDR1 MDHEN and CDR2 SYDVKM. CDR3 protein: CASSPRTGILQNIQYF. The CDR3, as DNA: TGTGCCAGCAGTCCTCGGACCGGGATACTTCAAAACATTCAGTACTTC.

The chain couples TRBV29-1 to TRBJ1-1; D gene unclear. The germline CDR1 and CDR2 sequences are SQVTM and ANQGSEA. V was pared by 4 bases and J by 5 bases, with 5 bases between. The CDR3 contains 10 residues. As DNA, the CDR3 is TGCAGCGTTGCAGGAACTGAAGCTTTCTTT. Translated: CSVAGTEAFF. The entire variable domain, with the rest obtained from reference TRBV29-1 and TRBJ1-1, is as follows: SAVISQKPSRDICQRGTSLTIQCQVDSQVTMMFWYRQQPGQSLTLIATANQGSEATYESGFVIDKFPISRPNLTFSTLTVSNMSPEDSSIYLCSVAGTEAFFGQGTRLTVV.

V and J are TRBV19 and TRBJ2-5; TRBD2 is a possible D gene (7 bases). The V gene's germline CDR1 is LNHDA and CDR2 SQIVND (reference sequence). V shed 7 bases and J shed 3 bases, with 24 bases lying between them. This CDR3 has 17 residues. The chain's CDR3 is CASKPGGHRPLEETQYF. The CDR3 DNA is TGTGCCAGTAAGCCCGGGGGGCACAGGCCGCTCGAAGAGACCCAGTACTTC.

The rearrangement links TRBV12-3 or TRBV12-4 to TRBJ1-1, with D unresolved. V shed 3 bases and J shed 8 bases, with 7 bases lying between them. The CDR3 sequence is 11 residues long. CDR3 loop: CASSLDLEAFF. The CDR3 nucleotides read TGTGCCAGCAGTTTGGATTTAGAAGCTTTCTTT.

V gene TRBV2 combines with J gene TRBJ2-7; D gene uncertain. The V end was cut by 8 bases, the J end by 3 bases, with 8 bases between. CDR1 and CDR2 from the germline V gene are SNHLY and FYNNEI. The CDR3 runs to 11 residues. The CDR3 is CASAVSYEQYF. DNA for the CDR3: TGTGCCAGCGCGGTAAGCTACGAGCAGTACTTC.

The CDR3 sequence is CASSTGGYGYTF. The DNA of the CDR3 is TGTGCCAGTAGTACAGGGGGCTATGGCTACACCTTC. The chain links TRBV19 to TRBJ1-2; 7 bases match TRBD1. Germline CDR1 is LNHDA and CDR2 is SQIVND (reference sequence). This CDR3 region has 12 residues. Unmatched junction bases numbered 0, after V lost 4 bases and J lost 4 bases.

This chain links TRBV7-9 with TRBJ2-7; a possible D gene is TRBD2 (5 bases). The ends were cut back, 2 bases at V and 1 base at J, with 9 bases in the middle. Per the germline V gene, CDR1 is SEHNR and CDR2 is FQNEAQ (reference sequence). CDR3 length equals 14 residues. CDR3 coding DNA: TGTGCCAGCAGCTTATCCGGGGTGTCCTACGAGCAGTACTTC. It encodes CASSLSGVSYEQYF.

V gene TRBV20-1 combines with J gene TRBJ2-3, with D perhaps TRBD2 (7 bases). Looked up from germline, CDR1 is DFQATT and CDR2 is SNEGSKA (reference sequence). This CDR3 is 15 amino acids long. V was clipped by 3 bases and J by 1 base, with 14 bases between them. The CDR3 DNA reads as TGCAGTGCTAGTGGGGGGGGCGTTGGCACAGATACGCAGTATTTT. It translates to CSASGGGVGTDTQYF.

The chain links TRBV6-2 or TRBV6-3 to TRBJ2-2; 9 bases are a match to TRBD2. The germline V gene encodes CDR1 MNHEY and CDR2 SVGEGT. V shed 5 bases and J 3 bases; nucleotides not matched to a gene: 4. This CDR3 is built from 15 residues. CDR3 coding DNA: TGTGCCAGCAGTCGGGTAGCGGGAGACACCGGGGAGCTGTTTTTT. It encodes CASSRVAGDTGELFF.

The V call is TRBV4-1, the J call TRBJ2-1; tentatively, D is TRBD2 (5 bases). In germline, CDR1 is MGHRA, CDR2 YSYEKL. The V and J ends lost 4 bases and 7 bases respectively, with 17 bases between them. This CDR3 region has 15 residues. The chain's CDR3 is CASSPTQLGPNEQFF. DNA of the CDR3: TGCGCCAGCAGCCCCACCCAACTAGGGCCTAATGAGCAGTTCTTC.

The chain links TRBV11-2 to TRBJ2-3; 10 bases match TRBD2. The CDR3 runs to 18 residues. In germline, CDR1 is SGHAT, CDR2 FQNNGV. The trim removed 5 bases at V and 1 base at J, leaving 12 bases unmatched. The chain's CDR3 is CASSPGLSGGARTDTQYF. The CDR3 nucleotides read TGTGCCAGCAGCCCTGGGCTCAGCGGGGGGGCCCGCACAGATACGCAGTATTTT.

This clone was counted once. This chain uses TRBV12-3 or TRBV12-4 with TRBJ1-1; D is ambiguous. The CDR3 is 13 amino acids. With 7 bases removed from V and 8 bases from J, the gap between germline ends came to 17 bases. The chain's CDR3 is CASNIQAESEAFF. CDR3 sequence (DNA): TGTGCCAGCAATATTCAAGCCGAATCCGAAGCTTTCTTT.

This clone was picked up a small number of times. The rearrangement links TRBV30 to TRBJ2-1; TRBD2 agrees at 11 bases. Germline CDR1 is GTSNPN and CDR2 is SVGIG (reference sequence). The V gene end was trimmed by 3 bases and the J gene end by 7 bases; junction bases not matched to a gene: 8. There are 15 residues in the CDR3. The CDR3 bases are TGTGCCTGGAGCTCACTAGCGGGGGTCGGGAATGAGCAGTTCTTC. Its protein product is CAWSSLAGVGNEQFF.

The rearrangement links TRBV18 to TRBJ1-2; 12 bases are a match to TRBD1. The CDR3 spans 15 residues. V lost 6 bases and J lost 2; bases outside the gene matches: 4. CDR1 is KGHSH, CDR2 LQKENI, per germline. The CDR3: CASSGTGGQNYGYTF. CDR3 nucleotides: TGTGCCAGCTCCGGGACAGGGGGCCAGAACTATGGCTACACCTTC. Complete variable domain (other parts from reference TRBV18 and TRBJ1-2): NAGVMQNPRHLVRRRGQEARLRCSPMKGHSHVYWYRQLPEEGLKFMVYLQKENIIDESGMPKERFSAEFPKEGPSILRIQQVVRGDSAAYFCASSGTGGQNYGYTFGSGTRLTVV.

V gene TRBV4-3 combines with J gene TRBJ2-6, with unresolved D. The CDR3 length is 15 residues. The ends were cut back, 2 bases at V and 1 base at J, with 6 bases in the middle. Looked up from germline, CDR1 is LGHNA and CDR2 is YSLEER. CDR3: CASSQRASGANVLTF. CDR3 sequence (DNA): TGCGCCAGCAGCCAACGGGCTTCTGGGGCCAACGTCCTGACTTTC.

The J gene is TRBJ1-5, the V gene TRBV28, with 9 nucleotides matching TRBD1. The trim removed 8 bases at V and 7 bases at J, leaving 9 bases unmatched. The germline V gene encodes CDR1 MDHEN and CDR2 SYDVKM. The CDR3 spans 14 residues. As DNA, the CDR3 is TGTGCCAGCGTCCAACAGGGGGCAGGACAGCCCCAGCATTTT. It codes for CASVQQGAGQPQHF.

CDR3 nucleotides: TGTGCCAGCAGCGTAGTAGGGACTAGCCGAGGGAGGTTCTTC. It encodes CASSVVGTSRGRFF. The genes are TRBV9 and TRBJ2-1, with 9 bases lining up with TRBD2. V trimming: 0 bases; J trimming: 15 bases; junction bases outside the gene matches: 10. The CDR3 has 14 amino acids. Germline V gene lookup returns CDR1 SGDLS and CDR2 YYNGEE.

The V gene is TRBV2, the J gene TRBJ1-2, with unresolved D. Trimming removed 3 bases from V and 8 bases from J, with 13 bases in between. This CDR3 region has 13 residues. Germline lookup yields CDR1 SNHLY and CDR2 FYNNEI. CDR3 DNA sequence: TGTGCCAGCAGTGAGATCTGGGCGCAGGGCTACACCTTC. Translated: CASSEIWAQGYTF.

This rearrangement joins TRBV19 to TRBJ1-3; D is unclear. CDR3 length: 16 residues. The ends were cut back, 7 bases at V and 0 bases at J, with 16 bases in the middle. Germline V gene lookup returns CDR1 LNHDA and CDR2 SQIVND (reference sequence). CDR3: CASTPSGGSSGNTIYF. CDR3 nucleotide sequence: TGTGCCAGTACCCCTAGCGGCGGGAGCTCTGGAAACACCATATATTTT.

V is TRBV4-1 and J is TRBJ1-1; D not certain. The length of the CDR3 is 15 residues. V dropped 0 bases and J dropped 4 bases, with 12 bases sitting between them. Per the germline V gene, CDR1 is MGHRA and CDR2 is YSYEKL. CDR3 coding DNA: TGCGCCAGCAGCCAAGAGGCAACGACTGGCACTGAAGCTTTCTTT. Its translation is CASSQEATTGTEAFF.

V gene TRBV28 combines with J gene TRBJ2-7, with 7 positions matching TRBD1. Germline-derived CDR1 and CDR2 are MDHEN and SYDVKM. V shed 4 bases and J 3 bases; nucleotides not matched to a gene: 15. CDR3 length: 17 amino acids. The CDR3 nucleotides read TGTGCCAGCAGTTCCCCGCTTAAGGGGGCGATCGGCTACGAGCAGTACTTC. It yields the protein CASSSPLKGAIGYEQYF.

This clone was detected a few times. This chain links TRBV27 with TRBJ1-2; D may be TRBD1 (5 bases). The CDR3 loop spans 15 amino acids. Germline V gene data show CDR1 as MNHEY and CDR2 as SMNVEV (reference sequence). V lost 7 bases, J lost 2 bases, and 17 bases lay in between. This CDR3 reads CASNNPQGRNYGYTF. CDR3 coding DNA: TGTGCCAGCAATAACCCCCAGGGCAGGAACTATGGCTACACCTTC.

The sample holds a few counts of this clone. The chain joins TRBV4-1 to TRBJ2-3, with D perhaps matching TRBD2 (6 bases). Germline lookup yields CDR1 MGHRA and CDR2 YSYEKL. The CDR3 contains 21 residues. Trimming cost V 0 bases and J 2 bases, with 27 bases left between them. The CDR3 loop is CASSQEAGRPGGLLVTDTQYF. The CDR3 coding sequence is TGCGCCAGCAGCCAAGAAGCGGGCAGACCGGGCGGCCTCCTCGTCACAGATACGCAGTATTTT.

The chain joins TRBV2 to TRBJ1-1, with D perhaps matching TRBD1 (5 bases). The CDR3 totals 14 residues. V was clipped by 0 bases and J by 5 bases, with 10 bases between them. Germline V gene sequence: CDR1 SNHLY, CDR2 FYNNEI. The CDR3 region is CASSEAFGGTEAFF. The CDR3 coding sequence is TGTGCCAGCAGTGAAGCTTTCGGGGGGACTGAAGCTTTCTTT.